This T cell receptor beta chain was retrieved from a study of blood T cell repertoires in COVID-19. The overall study: Donors in the United States, Italy and Spain gave samples during acute or convalescent COVID-19.

In the authors' workflow: From reference gene primer amplification, estimates of nucleated cell counts were derived. Profiling relied on immunoSEQ multiplex PCR, and the TCRdb table lists in-frame clones only, not all of them. V and J calls plus clone size are reproduced from that table; the DNA served to infer D and trimming. The sample lists about 99,000 clones, roughly 80% occurring once. The origin of this receptor is a woman over 75 with active or convalescent COVID-19. Sequencing was performed on peripheral blood.

The CDR3 reads CASSSSEVEQYF. CDR3 bases: TGTGCCAGCAGCTCCTCGGAGGTGGAGCAGTACTTC. The chain employs TRBV9 and TRBJ2-7, with D possibly being TRBD2 (5 bases). This CDR3 has 12 amino acids. V lost 4 bases, J lost 7 bases, and 12 bases lay in between. CDR1 is SGDLS and CDR2 is YYNGEE in the germline V gene.